This TCR beta chain was captured in a study of blood T cells in healthy people across ages. At the level of the study: Per two T cells, template switching captured roughly one barcoded beta molecule. Study conclusions and caveats: With unsorted PBMCs, a conclusive comparison of naive versus antigen-experienced cells was not possible.

Researchers report isolating at least 6 million PBMCs per sample. The V segment lost 2 bases and the J segment 9 bases; nucleotides outside the gene matches: 8. The CDR3 runs 14 residues. Germline V gene data show CDR1 as ENHRY and CDR2 as SYGVKD. This clonotype was counted only a few times. Its antigen is still unknown. PCR was performed a second time for about 6 to 12 cycles using a sample-barcoded 5' primer and a J-beta primer mix. Via MiXCR, TCRdb re-called the 5' RACE reads, giving one row per CDR3 protein. Seen here are roughly 800,000 distinct CDR3 sequences, roughly 25% observed once, and the top ten hold around 3.6%. Separately, the same data were catalogued under a study of T cells of mothers and their children. From that paper: Donation involved a few healthy Caucasian mothers and the six children that they had.

The chain carries TRBV10-3 and TRBJ2-5; 8 nucleotides match TRBD2. This TCR was sampled from a boy between 10 and 17 years old in good health. Sequencing was carried out using blood. CDR3 amino acids: CAISETSGWMAQYF. CDR3 sequence (DNA): TGTGCCATCAGTGAGACTAGCGGCTGGATGGCCCAGTACTTC.